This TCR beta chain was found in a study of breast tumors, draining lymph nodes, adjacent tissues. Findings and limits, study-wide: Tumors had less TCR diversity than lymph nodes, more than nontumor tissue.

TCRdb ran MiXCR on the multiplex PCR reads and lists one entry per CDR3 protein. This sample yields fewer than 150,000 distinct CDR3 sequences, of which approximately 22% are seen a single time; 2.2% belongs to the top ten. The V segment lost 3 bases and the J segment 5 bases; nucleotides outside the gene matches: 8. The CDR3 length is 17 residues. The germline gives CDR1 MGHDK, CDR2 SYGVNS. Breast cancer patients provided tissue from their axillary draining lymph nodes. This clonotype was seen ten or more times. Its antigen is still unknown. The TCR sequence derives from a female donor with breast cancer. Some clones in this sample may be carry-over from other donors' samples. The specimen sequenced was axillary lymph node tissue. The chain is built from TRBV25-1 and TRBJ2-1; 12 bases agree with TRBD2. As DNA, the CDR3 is TGTGCCAGCAGTGATCGTCGGACTAGCGGGACCAACAATGAGCAGTTCTTC. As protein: CASSDRRTSGTNNEQFF.